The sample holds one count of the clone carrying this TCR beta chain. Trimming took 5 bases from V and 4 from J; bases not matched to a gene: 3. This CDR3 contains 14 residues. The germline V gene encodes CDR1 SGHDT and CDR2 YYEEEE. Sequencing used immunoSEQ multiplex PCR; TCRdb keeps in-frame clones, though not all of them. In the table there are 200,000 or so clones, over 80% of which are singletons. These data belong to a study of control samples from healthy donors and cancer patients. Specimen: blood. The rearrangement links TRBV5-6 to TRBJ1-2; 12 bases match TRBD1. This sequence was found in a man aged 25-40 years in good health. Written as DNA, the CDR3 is TGTGCCAGCAGTAGGGACAGGGGGCCCTATGGCTACACCTTC. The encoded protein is CASSRDRGPYGYTF.